This T cell receptor (beta chain) was captured by sequencing in a study of human T cells and chemical hapten exposure. Study context: Diphenylcyclopropenone doses were given weekly to the scalps of patients across the approximately 24-week study.

The library tagged each cDNA molecule with unique molecular identifiers. A single record per CDR3 protein comes from TCRdb applying MiXCR to the RACE reads. The table records some 170,000 distinct CDR3 sequences, 25% to 35% of them present only once. General study findings and limits: Controls formed significantly fewer large CDR3 similarity clusters than expanded TCRs did.

This clonotype was observed a few times. Its antigen is not identified. The time point was: patch test 3, about 24 weeks after DPC sensitization. Treatment denoted: therapeutic diphenylcyclopropenone sensitization with weekly scalp DPC. Patches went on only after blood had been drawn each time. The CDR3 totals 15 residues. Per germline, CDR1 SGHTS and CDR2 YDEGEE. The J segment lost 0 bases and the V segment lost 1 base, leaving 2 bases of the junction unmatched. The chain joins TRBV5-8 to TRBJ2-3; TRBD2 aligns across 7 bases. The input for sequencing was whole blood, taken in connection with sensitization to the hapten diphenylcyclopropenone (DPC). The sequence was obtained from a woman between 18 and 29 years old with alopecia areata. Some clones in this sample may be carry-over from other donors' samples. CDR3 protein: CASSLWGGSTDTQYF. CDR3 DNA sequence: TGTGCCAGCAGCTTGTGGGGGGGTAGCACAGATACGCAGTATTTT.